In its sample, the clone carrying this T cell receptor (beta chain) was seen a few times. Its antigen is unidentified. This entry comes from a study of post-analysis software for immune sequencing data. Overall study context: Progressive-relapsing, secondary progressive and relapsing-remitting multiple sclerosis were among the disease courses included. Study-wide findings and caveats: Multiple sclerosis was associated with a significant reduction in normalized Chao1 diversity relative to controls. Comparison of patients with controls showed five TRBV segments more frequent in patients, TRBV5-6, TRBV5-1 and TRBV20-1 among them. Strong co-clustering by F measure was seen for same-batch samples.

Unique molecular identifiers tagged the TCR beta cDNA libraries. Approximately 0.5 million cDNA molecules were recovered from an input of about 0.9 to 10 million T cells. TCRdb reanalysed the PCR reads using MiXCR and keeps one entry per CDR3 protein. The profile shows roughly 870,000 distinct CDR3 sequences, about 57% of them singletons. Germline CDR1 DFQATT, CDR2 SNEGSKA (reference sequence). The CDR3 extends over 12 amino acids. V was clipped by 0 bases and J by 7 bases, with 9 bases between them. This chain uses TRBV20-1 with TRBJ1-2, with no clear D. This TCR came from a girl aged 5-17 years with multiple sclerosis. What was sequenced was blood. CDR3 in DNA: TGCAGTGCTAGAGATCCGTCGGGTGGCTACACCTTC. Translation gives CSARDPSGGYTF.